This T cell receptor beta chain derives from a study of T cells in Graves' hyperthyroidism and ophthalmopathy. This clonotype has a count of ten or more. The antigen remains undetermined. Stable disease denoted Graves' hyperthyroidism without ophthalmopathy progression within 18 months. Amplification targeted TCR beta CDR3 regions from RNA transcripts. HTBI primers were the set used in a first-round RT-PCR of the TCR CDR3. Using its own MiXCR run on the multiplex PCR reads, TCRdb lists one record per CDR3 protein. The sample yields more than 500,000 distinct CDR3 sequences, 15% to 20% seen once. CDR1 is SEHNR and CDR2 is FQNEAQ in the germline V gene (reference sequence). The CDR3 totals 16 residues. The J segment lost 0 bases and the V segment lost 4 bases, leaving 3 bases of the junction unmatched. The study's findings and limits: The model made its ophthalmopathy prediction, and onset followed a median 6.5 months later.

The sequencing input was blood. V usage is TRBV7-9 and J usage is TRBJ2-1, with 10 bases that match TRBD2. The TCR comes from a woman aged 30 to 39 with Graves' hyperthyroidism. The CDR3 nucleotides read TGTGCCAGCAGCTCCTCTAGCGGGAGCTCCTACAATGAGCAGTTCTTC. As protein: CASSSSSGSSYNEQFF.